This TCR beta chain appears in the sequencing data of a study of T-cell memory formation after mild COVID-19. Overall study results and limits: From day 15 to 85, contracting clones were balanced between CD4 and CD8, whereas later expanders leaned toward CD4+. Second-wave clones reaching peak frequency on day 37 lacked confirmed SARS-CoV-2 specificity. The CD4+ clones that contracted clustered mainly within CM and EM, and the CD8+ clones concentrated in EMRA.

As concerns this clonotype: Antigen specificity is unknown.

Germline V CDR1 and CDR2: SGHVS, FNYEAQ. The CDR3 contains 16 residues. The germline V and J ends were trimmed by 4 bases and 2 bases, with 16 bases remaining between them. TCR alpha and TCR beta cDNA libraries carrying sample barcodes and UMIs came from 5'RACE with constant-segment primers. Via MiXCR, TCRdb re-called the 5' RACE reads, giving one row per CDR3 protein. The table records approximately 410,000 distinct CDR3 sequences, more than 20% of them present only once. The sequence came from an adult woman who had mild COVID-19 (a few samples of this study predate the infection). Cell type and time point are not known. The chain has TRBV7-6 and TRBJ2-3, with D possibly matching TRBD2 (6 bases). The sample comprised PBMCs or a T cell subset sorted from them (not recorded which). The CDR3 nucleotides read TGTGCCAGCAGCTGGAATAGCGGCCAGAACACAGATACGCAGTATTTT. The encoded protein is CASSWNSGQNTDTQYF.